A single sample is the source of the 6 T cell receptor beta chains below, sequenced in a study of identical twins. Each CDR3 protein is one row after TCRdb ran MiXCR on the 5' RACE reads. The sample consists of a few hundred thousand distinct CDR3 sequences, approximately 13% of them appearing once. The sample was also linked to a second study, of yellow fever vaccine responses in identical twins.

Input material: CD8+ T cells sorted from blood. Receptors originate from a woman aged 18-29 years in good health.

The chain has TRBV2 and TRBJ2-1; 7 bases are a match to TRBD2. Germline CDR1 reads SNHLY; CDR2 reads FYNNEI. With 3 bases clipped from V and 4 bases from J, the junction kept 6 bases outside the gene matches. CDR3 size: 15 residues. Here the CDR3 DNA reads TGTGCCAGCAGTGAGGGAGGGCCGGTTTACAATGAGCAGTTCTTC. It yields the protein CASSEGGPVYNEQFF.

Ten or more counts support this clonotype. The chain combines TRBV4-2 with TRBJ2-2, with 11 nucleotides matching TRBD2. Trimming at V came to 0 bases and at J to 3 bases, leaving 9 bases not matched to a gene. CDR3 length equals 19 residues. The germline V gene encodes CDR1 LGHNA and CDR2 YNFKEQ. CDR3 amino acids: CASSQEPSSGGIYTGELFF. The CDR3 region has the DNA TGTGCCAGCAGCCAAGAACCGTCTAGCGGGGGGATTTACACCGGGGAGCTGTTTTTT.

The rearrangement links TRBV5-8 to TRBJ1-2; tentatively, D is TRBD1 (6 bases). Germline CDR1 SGHTS, CDR2 YDEGEE. With 5 bases removed from V and 3 bases from J, the gap between germline ends came to 14 bases. The CDR3 has 14 residues. As DNA, the CDR3 is TGTGCCAGCAGGACGCAGCGACAGGACTATGGCTACACCTTC. Translating it yields CASRTQRQDYGYTF.

The rearrangement links TRBV24-1 to TRBJ1-5; possible D gene TRBD1, 6 bases. Trimming left V 5 bases short and J 3 bases short, with 10 bases between. CDR1 is KGHDR and CDR2 is SFDVKD in the germline V gene. This CDR3 contains 14 residues. CDR3 sequence: CATSAGANNQPQHF. CDR3 DNA sequence: TGTGCCACCAGTGCGGGGGCGAACAATCAGCCCCAGCATTTT.

This chain uses TRBV24-1 with TRBJ2-1, with 10 bases lining up with TRBD2. Germline V gene sequence: CDR1 KGHDR, CDR2 SFDVKD. Trimming took 3 bases from V and 0 from J; bases not matched to a gene: 4. CDR3 length: 17 amino acids. CDR3 sequence reads: CATSDGLAESSYNEQFF. The CDR3 nucleotides read TGTGCCACCAGTGATGGACTAGCGGAAAGCTCCTACAATGAGCAGTTCTTC.

This sequence joins TRBV9 and TRBJ2-1; the D is unclear. V was clipped by 3 bases and J by 0 bases, with 10 bases between them. CDR1 and CDR2 from the germline V gene are SGDLS and YYNGEE. The length of the CDR3 is 15 residues. The CDR3 DNA sequence: TGTGCCAGCAGCGAGATATACGGCTCCTACAATGAGCAGTTCTTC. Amino acid sequence: CASSEIYGSYNEQFF.